This T cell receptor beta chain was recorded in a study of low-dose radiotherapy and immunotherapy resistance in tumors. TCR amplification used 20 PCR cycles, a constant-region primer and a V-primer adapter. TCRdb analysed the reads with MiXCR anew, one entry per CDR3 protein. Of about 46,000 distinct CDR3 sequences in the sample, 12% were seen once. Noted time point: before trial treatment. There are 16 residues in the CDR3. Germline loops: CDR1 SGHRS, CDR2 YFSETQ. After removal of 0 bases from V and 5 bases from J, the junction contained 6 bases not matched to a gene. The rearrangement links TRBV5-1 to TRBJ2-3, with 10 bases fitting TRBD1. Sample: PBMCs, taken before treatment. The clonotype originates from a female donor with ovarian cancer. DNA of the CDR3: TGCGCCAGCAGCTTGGCCGGGACAGGGGCTCGAGATACGCAGTATTTT. The encoded protein is CASSLAGTGARDTQYF.